This T cell receptor (beta chain) was recovered during a study of technical replicates of blood from several donors. CDR1 is MDHEN and CDR2 is SYDVKM in the germline V gene. The CDR3 length is 14 residues. V was pared by 8 bases and J by 0 bases, with 7 bases of the junction left unmatched. Method: immunoSEQ multiplex PCR; TCRdb's copy keeps in-frame clones and lacks some. Found here are 78,000 or so clones, 90% to 95% of them singletons; the top ten hold 0.35% to 0.4%. The V gene is TRBV28, the J gene TRBJ2-7, with 7 bases fitting TRBD1. Sequencing used T cells isolated from PBMCs. This clonotype originated in a human donor in good health. Some clones in this sample may be carry-over from other donors' samples. The CDR3 sequence is CASGSTGSSYEQYF. The CDR3 nucleotides read TGTGCCAGCGGGTCGACAGGGAGCTCCTACGAGCAGTACTTC.